These 25 T cell receptor beta chains share one sample of origin, sequenced in a study of blood T cells in healthy people across ages (dated by TCRdb to the mid-2010s). Libraries came from 5' RACE. The reads were generated on an Illumina HiSeq 2500. A second PCR of 7 to 11 cycles was performed with a sample-barcoded 5' primer and a J-beta primer mix. TCRdb's own reprocessing of the public reads used fastp at Q25 and MiXCR and kept productive beta chains. Entries are consolidated by CDR3 protein sequence, retaining the most common genes and DNA. The sample table records 850,000 to 1,300,000 distinct CDR3 sequences; over 35% of these occur just once. Clones ranked in the top ten supply 18% of the sample. The source material was blood. Every receptor here comes from a woman aged 55-75 years in good health.

The chain recombines TRBV20-1 with TRBJ2-7; 10 nucleotides align to TRBD2. With V trimmed by 5 bases and J by 6 bases, 7 bases remained unmatched. The CDR3 contains 13 residues. The V gene's germline CDR1 is DFQATT and CDR2 SNEGSKA (reference sequence). The CDR3 nucleotides are TGCAGTGCTGAAGCGGGACTAGCGTTCGAGCAGTACTTC. Amino acids: CSAEAGLAFEQYF.

This sequence joins TRBV27 and TRBJ2-2; weak D call: TRBD1 (5 bases). CDR3 length: 16 amino acids. V lost 9 bases and J lost 5, with 22 bases in between. The germline V gene encodes CDR1 MNHEY and CDR2 SMNVEV (reference sequence). The CDR3 spells CASIASGIGETGELFF. DNA for the CDR3: TGTGCCAGTATCGCCTCAGGGATTGGGGAAACCGGGGAGCTGTTTTTT.

This clonotype was detected only a few times. The chain combines TRBV11-3 with TRBJ2-7; D is ambiguous. The CDR3 is made up of 13 amino acids. Deletions cut 2 bases from V and 6 bases from J, with 11 bases between. The germline V gene encodes CDR1 SGHNT and CDR2 YENEEA. The CDR3 region is CASSLYVDGEQYF. Here the CDR3 DNA reads TGTGCCAGCAGCTTATATGTAGATGGCGAGCAGTACTTC.

The CDR3 reads CASSEGPKRGHEQYF. Here the CDR3 DNA reads TGCGCCAGCAGTGAGGGCCCTAAGCGGGGTCACGAGCAGTACTTC. This chain joins TRBV10-1 and TRBJ2-7, with 7 bases that match TRBD2. The CDR3 extends over 15 amino acids. The junction had 9 bases not matched to a gene; V was cut back by 2 bases and J by 5 bases. In germline, CDR1 is WNHNN, CDR2 SYGVQD (reference sequence).

This clonotype appeared many times. The chain is built from TRBV6-5 and TRBJ2-7; 8 positions match TRBD1. The CDR3 length is 15 residues. V gave up 6 bases and J gave up 3 bases; unmatched junction bases: 10. The germline CDR1 and CDR2 sequences are MNHEY and SVGAGI. Here the CDR3 reads CASRTIRGLFYEQYF. The CDR3 bases are TGTGCCAGCAGGACAATCAGGGGGCTGTTCTACGAGCAGTACTTC.

The CDR3 region is CSAWEAGGYYNEQYF. CDR3 in DNA: TGCAGTGCTTGGGAAGCGGGAGGTTACTACAATGAGCAGTACTTC. This rearrangement joins TRBV20-1 to TRBJ2-7, with 9 bases matching TRBD2. This CDR3 spans 15 amino acids. J was trimmed by 7 bases and V by 5 bases; bases with no gene match: 15. In germline, CDR1 is DFQATT, CDR2 SNEGSKA (reference sequence).

This clonotype was picked up one time. V usage is TRBV11-2 and J usage is TRBJ2-1, with 7 bases fitting TRBD2. This CDR3 region has 17 residues. V was pared by 2 bases and J by 0 bases, with 7 bases of the junction left unmatched. Germline V gives CDR1 SGHAT, CDR2 FQNNGV. CDR3 amino acids: CASSLFTSASSYNEQFF. CDR3 sequence (DNA): TGTGCCAGCAGCTTATTCACTAGCGCAAGCTCCTACAATGAGCAGTTCTTC.

The genes are TRBV6-2 or TRBV6-3 and TRBJ2-3; 11 bases match TRBD2. V was clipped by 6 bases and J by 1 base; unmatched bases: 9. The CDR3 runs to 17 residues. Germline V gene lookup returns CDR1 MNHEY and CDR2 SVGEGT. CDR3: CASSPLSGRAGTDTQYF. In nucleotides, the CDR3 is TGTGCCAGCAGCCCTCTTAGCGGGAGGGCCGGCACAGATACGCAGTATTTT.

The chain carries TRBV7-9 and TRBJ2-1, with unresolved D. The CDR3 extends over 13 amino acids. Trimming removed 3 bases at V and 7 bases at J, with 10 bases between. Germline V gene sequence: CDR1 SEHNR, CDR2 FQNEAQ (reference sequence). The CDR3 sequence: CASSFGRVNEQFF. CDR3 in DNA: TGTGCCAGCAGCTTCGGACGGGTGAATGAGCAGTTCTTC.

This chain connects TRBV27 to TRBJ2-5, with 7 bases identical to TRBD2. J was trimmed by 11 bases and V by 2 bases; bases with no gene match: 14. This CDR3 comprises 15 residues. Germline V CDR1 and CDR2: MNHEY, SMNVEV (reference sequence). CDR3 in DNA: TGTGCCAGCAGTTTACAAGGCGGGAGCTCCTACGGGCAGTACTTC. This sequence encodes CASSLQGGSSYGQYF.

The genes are TRBV27 and TRBJ1-2; perhaps TRBD1 as D (5 bases). With 3 bases removed from V and 3 bases from J, the gap between germline ends came to 8 bases. Germline CDR1 MNHEY, CDR2 SMNVEV (reference sequence). CDR3 length: 13 residues. The CDR3 DNA sequence: TGTGCCAGCAGTTTGGGCAGGGACTATGGCTACACCTTC. Encoded protein: CASSLGRDYGYTF.

CDR3 amino acids: CASTWGGGYNEQYF. The CDR3 DNA sequence: TGTGCCTCCACCTGGGGAGGCGGGTACAATGAGCAGTACTTC. V usage is TRBV10-3 and J usage is TRBJ2-1, with a weak D call TRBD2 (6 bases). Matching the DNA end better, TRBJ2-7 makes the J call doubtful. This CDR3 contains 14 residues. In germline, CDR1 is ENHRY, CDR2 SYGVKD.

This clonotype showed up many times. This chain uses TRBV20-1 with TRBJ2-7, with D possibly being TRBD1 or TRBD2 (5 bases each). The length of the CDR3 is 14 residues. Germline CDR1 DFQATT, CDR2 SNEGSKA (reference sequence). Trimming took off 7 bases at V and 0 bases at J, with 16 bases between the two ends. CDR3 DNA sequence: TGCAGTGTAATTAAGGGACGGCTCTCCTACGAGCAGTACTTC. This encodes CSVIKGRLSYEQYF.

As to this clonotype: Possible read error: a much larger clone is one base away. This chain joins TRBV20-1 and TRBJ2-1, with 11 bases aligning to TRBD2. This CDR3 is built from 14 residues. The germline gives CDR1 DFQATT, CDR2 SNEGSKA (reference sequence). J gave up 9 bases and V 0 bases, and 4 bases lay outside the gene matches. Written as DNA, the CDR3 is TGCAGTGCTAGAGATAGCGGGAGGGGATGTGAGCAGTTCTTC. Amino acid sequence: CSARDSGRGCEQFF.

This chain uses TRBV7-9 with TRBJ2-7, with 9 nucleotides matching TRBD1. V gave up 4 bases and J gave up 5 bases; unmatched junction bases: 6. The CDR3 has 14 amino acids. Per germline, CDR1 SEHNR and CDR2 FQNEAQ (reference sequence). The CDR3 DNA is TGTGCCAGCAGCTCCCTAGGACAGGGGAACGAGCAGTACTTC. It yields the protein CASSSLGQGNEQYF.

The J gene is TRBJ1-2, the V gene TRBV12-3 or TRBV12-4, with 7 bases fitting TRBD1. The CDR3 has 15 amino acids. Trimming at V came to 4 bases and at J to 0 bases, leaving 5 bases not matched to a gene. The CDR3 loop reads CASSSPGGPNYGYTF. CDR3 DNA: TGTGCCAGCAGTTCTCCAGGGGGTCCTAACTATGGCTACACCTTC.

The CDR3 bases are TGTGCCAGCGGGACAGACGCGAACTATGGCTACACCTTC. Its protein product is CASGTDANYGYTF. This chain joins TRBV12-3 or TRBV12-4 and TRBJ1-2, with 7 bases identical to TRBD1. Losses at the gene ends were 8 bases for V and 2 bases for J; bases not matched to a gene: 5. The CDR3 contains 13 residues.

This clonotype was picked up many times. The CDR3 region is CATSRETVSYEQYF. The CDR3 bases are TGTGCCACCAGCAGAGAGACAGTCTCCTACGAGCAGTACTTC. The chain has TRBV15 and TRBJ2-7, with D possibly matching TRBD1 (5 bases). The V gene's germline CDR1 is LNHNV and CDR2 YYDKDF (reference sequence). With 0 bases removed from V and 0 bases from J, the gap between germline ends came to 6 bases. The CDR3 has 14 amino acids.

For this clonotype: This may stem from a read error, because a much larger clone lies one nucleotide away. The chain joins TRBV20-1 to TRBJ2-3; TRBD2 is a possible D gene (5 bases). Trimming cost V 8 bases and J 7 bases, with 13 bases left between them. Germline CDR1 and CDR2: DFQATT and SNEGSKA (reference sequence). The CDR3 loop spans 11 amino acids. This CDR3 is CSTYTRNTQYF. The CDR3 nucleotides read TGCAGTACATACACTAGGAATACGCAGTATTTT.

V usage is TRBV2 and J usage is TRBJ2-1; D remains ambiguous. The closer fit of TRBJ2-7 to the DNA end suggests the J call may be wrong. The CDR3 runs 16 residues. The V gene's germline CDR1 is SNHLY and CDR2 FYNNEI. The CDR3 DNA follows: TGTGCCAGCAGTGACGGCAGGACCAGCTCCTACAATGAGCAGTACTTC. Translating it yields CASSDGRTSSYNEQYF.

J is TRBJ2-1 and V is TRBV6-5; D perhaps matches TRBD2 (6 bases). CDR1 and CDR2 from the germline V gene are MNHEY and SVGAGI. CDR3 length equals 16 residues. Trimming cost V 0 bases and J 4 bases, with 13 bases left between them. CDR3 DNA sequence: TGTGCCAGCAGTTACTCCGCGGGATCGGATTACAATGAGCAGTTCTTC. Amino acids: CASSYSAGSDYNEQFF.

In DNA, the CDR3 is TGTGCCAGCAGAAGACTAGCGGGAGGGAATGAGCAGTTCTTC. Translating gives CASRRLAGGNEQFF. The chain has TRBV12-3 or TRBV12-4 and TRBJ2-1, with TRBD2 identical over 14 bases. The ends lost 6 bases at V and 7 bases at J; junction bases unmatched: 2. The CDR3 length is 14 residues.

Only a few counts were recorded for this clonotype. This chain connects TRBV3-1 to TRBJ2-7; D ambiguous. V shed 0 bases and J shed 0 bases, with 9 bases lying between them. The CDR3 length is 15 residues. Germline CDR1 LGHDT, CDR2 YNNKEL (reference sequence). The CDR3 DNA is TGTGCCAGCAGCCAAGAGGCCGGTCTCTCCTACGAGCAGTACTTC. It codes for CASSQEAGLSYEQYF.

The gene calls are TRBV2 and TRBJ2-3; possibly TRBD2 for D (5 bases). This CDR3 has 16 amino acids. The ends were cut back, 1 base at V and 6 bases at J, with 17 bases in the middle. The germline V gene encodes CDR1 SNHLY and CDR2 FYNNEI. Written as DNA, the CDR3 is TGTGCCAGCAGTGAAGAGGTCTCTGCCCGCGGGGATACGCAGTATTTT. It is translated as CASSEEVSARGDTQYF.

The V gene is TRBV23-1, the J gene TRBJ1-5; TRBD1 might be the D (5 bases). TRBV23-1 is an ORF, and what it does is uncertain. V was trimmed by 0 bases and J by 4 bases, leaving 13 bases between them. CDR3 size: 16 residues. The CDR3 sequence is CASSQSVRGENQPQHF. DNA of the CDR3: TGCGCCAGCAGTCAATCGGTCCGGGGCGAGAATCAGCCCCAGCATTTT.